Sequencing of this TCR beta chain was carried out in a study of blood T cell repertoires in COVID-19. Study-level information: COVID-19 samples from acute and convalescent phases originated in the United States, Italy and Spain. Sources were T cells, B-cell-depleted T cells, or PBMCs; the material itself was cDNA or gDNA.

Study processing details: Reference gene primer amplification in the assay estimated nucleated cell counts. TCRdb's copy holds only in-frame clones and misses some; the assay was immunoSEQ multiplex PCR. For V, J and clone size, that table is used; D and trimming come from the DNA. Among tens of thousands of clones listed, 75% to 90% were seen once. CDR3 size: 15 residues. Germline V gene lookup returns CDR1 SNHLY and CDR2 FYNNEI. V dropped 4 bases and J dropped 5; count of bases not matched to a gene: 9. The TCR comes from a human donor in a cohort sampled during active COVID-19. The sample comprised peripheral blood. The chain is built from TRBV2 and TRBJ2-3; 7 bases map to TRBD2. The CDR3 DNA sequence: TGTGCCAGCAGTGGACTCGCGGGAGTCATAGATACGCAGTATTTT. Translation gives CASSGLAGVIDTQYF.